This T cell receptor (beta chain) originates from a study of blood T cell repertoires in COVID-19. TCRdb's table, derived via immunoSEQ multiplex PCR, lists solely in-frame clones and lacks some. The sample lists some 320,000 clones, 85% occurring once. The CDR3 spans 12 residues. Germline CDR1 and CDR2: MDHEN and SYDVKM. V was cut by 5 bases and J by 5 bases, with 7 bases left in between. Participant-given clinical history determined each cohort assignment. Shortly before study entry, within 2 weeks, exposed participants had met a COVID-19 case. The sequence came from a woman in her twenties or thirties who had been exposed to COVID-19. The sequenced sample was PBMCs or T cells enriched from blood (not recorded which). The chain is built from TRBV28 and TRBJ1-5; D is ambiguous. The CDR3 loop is CASSVQDQPQHF. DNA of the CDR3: TGTGCCAGCAGTGTCCAGGATCAGCCCCAGCATTTT.